Listed below are T cell receptor beta chains from one sample, sequenced in a study of cytomegalovirus exposure and HLA in healthy donors. TCRdb keeps only in-frame clones here, not all; method: immunoSEQ multiplex PCR. In the table there are around 120,000 clones, 79% of which are singletons. The source material was PBMCs. The receptors were sampled from a woman in her thirties or forties in good health and CMV-seronegative. The CDR3 runs from the conserved cysteine through the conserved F or W. Each record gives: clone size, D gene, J gene, V gene, CDR3 DNA, CDR3 protein. D genes are given only for firm matches. Clone size is shown for a subset of rows, as once, few, many or a class of expanded clone.

clone_size: .; d_call: TRBD1; j_call: TRBJ2-7; v_call: TRBV27; cdr3_nt: TGTGCCAGCAGTTTCGGAAGGGGGCTCGGGTACGAGCAGTACTTC; cdr3_aa: CASSFGRGLGYEQYF
clone_size: .; d_call: .; j_call: TRBJ1-1; v_call: TRBV28; cdr3_nt: TGTGCCAGCAGTTCGATCACACCCTGGGGTCGGGATCTGGAGGCTTTCTTT; cdr3_aa: CASSSITPWGRDLEAFF
clone_size: .; d_call: TRBD2; j_call: TRBJ2-1; v_call: TRBV9; cdr3_nt: TGTGCCAGCAGCGTAGAACTAGCGGGTAGGAATGAGCAGTTCTTC; cdr3_aa: CASSVELAGRNEQFF
clone_size: few; d_call: .; j_call: TRBJ1-1; v_call: TRBV7-9; cdr3_nt: TGTGCCAGCAGTTCACAGAACACTGAAGCTTTCTTT; cdr3_aa: CASSSQNTEAFF
clone_size: once; d_call: .; j_call: TRBJ1-6; v_call: TRBV5-1; cdr3_nt: TGCGCCAGCAGCGCCCTGTGGAGCTCCTATAATTCACCCCTCCACTTT; cdr3_aa: CASSALWSSYNSPLHF
clone_size: .; d_call: .; j_call: TRBJ2-2; v_call: TRBV6-1; cdr3_nt: TGTGCCAGCAGTGAAATGGGGGGGGCCTGGGAGCTGTTTTTT; cdr3_aa: CASSEMGGAWELFF
clone_size: .; d_call: .; j_call: TRBJ2-2; v_call: TRBV6-5; cdr3_nt: TGTGCCAGCAGTGACTTCTTAGCCGGGGAGCTGTTTTTT; cdr3_aa: CASSDFLAGELFF
clone_size: .; d_call: TRBD2; j_call: TRBJ2-1; v_call: TRBV28; cdr3_nt: TGTGCCAGCAGTCTCCCGACTAGCGGCTTAGACGTCAGCTCCTACAATGAGCAGTTCTTC; cdr3_aa: CASSLPTSGLDVSSYNEQFF
clone_size: .; d_call: .; j_call: TRBJ2-3; v_call: TRBV10-2; cdr3_nt: TGCGCCAGCAGTGAACCAATACAGGGAACAGATACGCAGTATTTT; cdr3_aa: CASSEPIQGTDTQYF
clone_size: .; d_call: TRBD1; j_call: TRBJ2-7; v_call: TRBV28; cdr3_nt: TGTGCCAGCAGGAGGACAGGACCCTACGAGCAGTACTTC; cdr3_aa: CASRRTGPYEQYF
clone_size: once; d_call: TRBD1; j_call: TRBJ2-2; v_call: TRBV10-3; cdr3_nt: TGTGCCATCAGCCGTACCGGGACAGGGGGAGCGAACACCGGGGAGCTGTTTTTT; cdr3_aa: CAISRTGTGGANTGELFF
clone_size: .; d_call: .; j_call: TRBJ1-2; v_call: TRBV28; cdr3_nt: TGTGCCAGCAGTTTACCCTCCTATGGCTACACCTTC; cdr3_aa: CASSLPSYGYTF
clone_size: .; d_call: TRBD1; j_call: TRBJ1-2; v_call: TRBV6-6; cdr3_nt: TGTGCCAGCAGTTACTCGGGACAGGGTTATGGCTATGGCTACACCTTC; cdr3_aa: CASSYSGQGYGYGYTF
clone_size: once; d_call: TRBD1; j_call: TRBJ1-1; v_call: TRBV5-1; cdr3_nt: TGCGCCAGCAGCCCGGGCGGACAGGGAGTCACTGAAGCTTTCTTT; cdr3_aa: CASSPGGQGVTEAFF
clone_size: .; d_call: TRBD2; j_call: TRBJ2-5; v_call: TRBV2; cdr3_nt: TGTGCCAGCCAAGGGACTAGCGACGGGACCCAGTACTTC; cdr3_aa: CASQGTSDGTQYF
clone_size: .; d_call: TRBD1; j_call: TRBJ1-2; v_call: TRBV19; cdr3_nt: TGTGCCAGTAGTATACACAGGGGGTATGGCTACACCTTC; cdr3_aa: CASSIHRGYGYTF
clone_size: .; d_call: TRBD2; j_call: TRBJ2-7; v_call: TRBV10-2; cdr3_nt: TGCGCCAGCAAGGGAGGGCCCTCCTACGAGCAGTACTTC; cdr3_aa: CASKGGPSYEQYF